This entry lists 16 T cell receptor beta chains sequenced from one sample in a study of blood T cell repertoires in COVID-19. The data were produced by immunoSEQ multiplex PCR, yet TCRdb's version contains in-frame clones alone and is incomplete. This sample carries approximately 270,000 clones, 70% to 90% of them seen once, and the ten largest clones take 3%. The sample was peripheral blood. The receptors derive from a young man with active or convalescent COVID-19.

This clone was seen once. The rearrangement joins TRBV11-2 to TRBJ2-7, with a possible D match to TRBD1 (6 bases). The CDR3 has 16 residues. The germline gives CDR1 SGHAT, CDR2 FQNNGV. Trimming left V 3 bases short and J 5 bases short, with 20 bases between. The CDR3 DNA is TGTGCCAGCAGCTTCGGGCTTACAGGGAATTTACACGAGCAGTACTTC. Protein product: CASSFGLTGNLHEQYF.

This chain links TRBV27 with TRBJ2-1, with TRBD1 matching over 7 bases. CDR3 length: 17 amino acids. Trimming took 2 bases from V and 3 from J; bases not matched to a gene: 10. From germline, CDR1 is MNHEY and CDR2 SMNVEV (reference sequence). The CDR3 here is CASSLRSAGGLYNEQFF. In DNA form, the CDR3 reads TGTGCCAGCAGTTTAAGATCGGCAGGGGGTCTCTACAATGAGCAGTTCTTC.

This clone was counted a single time. This chain links TRBV18 with TRBJ1-1; the match to TRBD1 covers 9 bases. The CDR3 is 14 residues long. Germline V gene data show CDR1 as KGHSH and CDR2 as LQKENI. V shed 5 bases, J shed 5 bases, and the junction held 6 bases outside the gene matches. The CDR3 protein is CASSATGGETEAFF. The CDR3 nucleotides read TGTGCCAGCTCAGCGACAGGGGGAGAAACTGAAGCTTTCTTT. The whole variable domain, remainder taken from reference TRBV18 and TRBJ1-1, is NAGVMQNPRHLVRRRGQEARLRCSPMKGHSHVYWYRQLPEEGLKFMVYLQKENIIDESGMPKERFSAEFPKEGPSILRIQQVVRGDSAAYFCASSATGGETEAFFGQGTRLTVV.

This clone was detected only a few times. The rearrangement uses TRBV24-1 and TRBJ2-1; 10 positions agree with TRBD1. The CDR3 runs 17 residues. Trimming removed 4 bases from V and 10 bases from J; junction bases left unmatched: 15. The V gene's germline CDR1 is KGHDR and CDR2 SFDVKD. CDR3 protein: CATSESPGQGPSGEQFF. DNA of the CDR3: TGTGCCACCAGTGAGAGTCCGGGACAGGGGCCTTCTGGAGAGCAGTTCTTC.

V gene TRBV6-1 combines with J gene TRBJ1-2; D is possibly TRBD1 (5 bases). CDR3 length: 17 residues. CDR1 is MNHNS and CDR2 is SASEGT in the germline V gene. The ends were cut back, 4 bases at V and 0 bases at J, with 18 bases in the middle. DNA of the CDR3: TGTGCCAGCAGTGGGGGTCCCGGGAGGGGAGCTAACTATGGCTACACCTTC. Protein sequence: CASSGGPGRGANYGYTF.

The chain links TRBV14 to TRBJ2-4; 9 bases fit TRBD2. Germline CDR1 SGHDN, CDR2 FVKESK. The CDR3 sequence is 18 residues long. J gave up 9 bases and V 0 bases, and 15 bases lay outside the gene matches. CDR3 sequence (DNA): TGTGCCAGCAGCCAAGATAAGAGGGCTAGCGGGAAGGGGGGCATTCAGTACTTC. Encoded protein: CASSQDKRASGKGGIQYF.

This chain joins TRBV24-1 and TRBJ2-2; D is unclear. The germline V gene encodes CDR1 KGHDR and CDR2 SFDVKD. The CDR3 is 16 amino acids. V dropped 4 bases and J dropped 1 base, with 12 bases sitting between them. The CDR3 loop is CATSDLGAQNTGELFF. The CDR3 region has the DNA TGTGCCACCAGTGACCTCGGAGCCCAGAACACCGGGGAGCTGTTTTTT.

V and J are TRBV9 and TRBJ1-4; D uncertain. The CDR3 is 16 amino acids. Trimming shortened V by 5 bases and J by 0 bases, and 14 bases separated the two germline ends. Germline V CDR1 and CDR2: SGDLS, YYNGEE. For the CDR3, the DNA is TGTGCCAGCAGTCGTGAGGTGTCGGCAACTAATGAAAAACTGTTTTTT. This translates into CASSREVSATNEKLFF.

V and J are TRBV5-1 and TRBJ2-3, with 8 nucleotides matching TRBD2. The trim removed 1 base at V and 9 bases at J, leaving 7 bases unmatched. Germline CDR1 and CDR2: SGHRS and YFSETQ. The CDR3 spans 14 residues. As DNA, the CDR3 is TGCGCCAGCAGCTTGTCCCCAGCGGGGGACACGCAGTATTTT. Translating gives CASSLSPAGDTQYF.

Written as DNA, the CDR3 is TGTGCCAGCAGTGAAGGACAGGGAGGTGGCTACACCTTC. As protein: CASSEGQGGGYTF. The rearrangement uses TRBV2 and TRBJ1-2; 7 bases line up with TRBD1. CDR1 SNHLY and CDR2 FYNNEI come from the germline V gene. Trimming cost V 1 base and J 7 bases; bases outside gene matches: 3. This CDR3 contains 13 residues.

Remarks on this clone: Other DNA sequences within the sample encode an identical CDR3. The V call is TRBV6-6, the J call TRBJ2-1, with 9 bases lining up with TRBD2. V was pared by 6 bases and J by 7 bases, with 7 bases of the junction left unmatched. CDR3 length: 14 amino acids. The germline CDR1 and CDR2 sequences are MNHNY and SVGAGI (reference sequence). The CDR3 DNA reads as TGTGCCAGCAGCCCCGGACTAGCGTTGAATGAGCAGTTCTTC. It translates to CASSPGLALNEQFF.

This sequence joins TRBV28 and TRBJ1-2, with 9 bases fitting TRBD1. Per the germline V gene, CDR1 is MDHEN and CDR2 is SYDVKM. V lost 5 bases to trimming and J lost 5 bases; unmatched junction nucleotides: 6. The CDR3 is 14 amino acids. The CDR3 DNA follows: TGTGCCAGCAGTCCGGACAGGGGATTATATGGCTACACCTTC. Its protein product is CASSPDRGLYGYTF.

The chain has TRBV4-3 and TRBJ2-1; no definite D call. Germline CDR1 is LGHNA and CDR2 is YSLEER. The V end lost 3 bases, the J end lost 4 bases, and 13 bases lay between the germline ends. The CDR3 consists of 15 residues. CDR3 protein: CASSQNLRGYNEQFF. Here the CDR3 DNA reads TGCGCCAGCAGCCAGAACCTCCGAGGATACAATGAGCAGTTCTTC.

The rearrangement uses TRBV4-3 and TRBJ1-5; D remains ambiguous. The CDR3 runs 15 residues. V gave up 2 bases and J gave up 1 base, with 9 bases separating them. Germline CDR1 LGHNA, CDR2 YSLEER. CDR3 sequence: CASSQQIWSNQPQHF. For the CDR3, the DNA is TGCGCCAGCAGCCAACAGATTTGGAGCAATCAGCCCCAGCATTTT.

V usage is TRBV5-5 and J usage is TRBJ1-4; D is perhaps TRBD1 (6 bases). CDR1 is SGHKS and CDR2 is YYEKEE in the germline V gene (reference sequence). V dropped 2 bases and J dropped 7 bases, with 18 bases sitting between them. The CDR3 length is 16 residues. For the CDR3, the DNA is TGTGCCAGCAGCTTTGCAGGGGCCTCCCGATCTGAAAAACTGTTTTTT. Amino acids: CASSFAGASRSEKLFF.

J is TRBJ1-3 and V is TRBV5-5, with D possibly TRBD1 on 6 matching bases. The CDR3 runs to 16 residues. V lost 2 bases, J lost 0 bases, and 12 bases lay in between. CDR1 SGHKS and CDR2 YYEKEE come from the germline V gene (reference sequence). This CDR3 reads CASSLRWDNSGNTIYF. As DNA, the CDR3 is TGTGCCAGCAGCTTACGTTGGGACAACTCTGGAAACACCATATATTTT.